The 27 T cell receptor beta chains presented below share a single source sample, sequenced in a study of T cell responses to AZD1222 COVID-19 vaccine. Sequencing was performed with immunoSEQ multiplex PCR; in TCRdb, only in-frame clones are kept and a portion is missing. The sample lists some 100,000 clones, 75% to 90% occurring once. This specimen consisted of peripheral blood, obtained on day 0 of AZD1222 vaccination. The source of these receptors is an adult in good health.

V gene TRBV5-1 combines with J gene TRBJ1-2; D is undetermined. There are 12 residues in the CDR3. V was trimmed by 0 bases and J by 8 bases, leaving 8 bases between them. Per the germline V gene, CDR1 is SGHRS and CDR2 is YFSETQ. The CDR3 DNA is TGCGCCAGCAGCTTGGAGGCGGGGGGCTACACCTTC. It yields the protein CASSLEAGGYTF.

V usage is TRBV4-3 and J usage is TRBJ2-2; possible D gene TRBD1, 5 bases. CDR1 and CDR2 from the germline V gene are LGHNA and YSLEER. The CDR3 runs 15 residues. V was clipped by 1 base and J by 7 bases, with 13 bases between them. The CDR3 nucleotides read TGCGCCAGCAGCCAAGGTGGGGCTGCTAGCGGGGAGCTGTTTTTT. It codes for CASSQGGAASGELFF.

The chain is built from TRBV10-3 and TRBJ2-7; 15 bases line up with TRBD2. With V trimmed by 4 bases and J by 4 bases, 11 bases remained unmatched. This CDR3 is 18 amino acids long. In germline, CDR1 is ENHRY, CDR2 SYGVKD. CDR3 DNA sequence: TGTGCCATCAGTGGCGGACTAGCGGGAGGGCCAAATCTATACGAGCAGTACTTC. It specifies CAISGGLAGGPNLYEQYF.

The chain employs TRBV5-6 and TRBJ2-1; 7 positions agree with TRBD1. The V gene end was trimmed by 4 bases and the J gene end by 4 bases; junction bases not matched to a gene: 11. Per the germline V gene, CDR1 is SGHDT and CDR2 is YYEEEE. This CDR3 spans 16 amino acids. CDR3 amino acids: CASSTSTSGQYNEQFF. In nucleotides, the CDR3 is TGTGCCAGCAGCACATCCACTTCGGGACAGTACAATGAGCAGTTCTTC.

The chain links TRBV5-4 to TRBJ2-5; maybe TRBD1 (6 bases). There are 15 residues in the CDR3. Per the germline V gene, CDR1 is SGHNT and CDR2 is YYREEE (reference sequence). Trimming took 0 bases from V and 5 from J, leaving 14 bases between them. The CDR3 nucleotides read TGTGCCAGCAGCTTGGGCGGCAGGGGATATGAGACCCAGTACTTC. Its translation is CASSLGGRGYETQYF.

The chain recombines TRBV4-3 with TRBJ2-3; 8 nucleotides align to TRBD2. V shed 0 bases, J shed 4 bases, and the junction held 6 bases outside the gene matches. Germline CDR1 LGHNA, CDR2 YSLEER. The length of the CDR3 is 16 residues. The CDR3 DNA is TGCGCCAGCAGCCAAGATGCCGGACTAGCTCCAGATACGCAGTATTTT. Translation: CASSQDAGLAPDTQYF.

A single count supports this clone. The J gene is TRBJ2-7, the V gene TRBV12-3 or TRBV12-4; D may be TRBD1 (6 bases). The CDR3 has 12 amino acids. Trimming pared 4 bases from V and 4 bases from J, leaving 8 bases between. The CDR3 loop is CASSWTVYEQYF. CDR3 sequence (DNA): TGTGCCAGCAGTTGGACAGTATACGAGCAGTACTTC.

This chain connects TRBV7-2 to TRBJ1-2; D possibly corresponds to TRBD1 (5 bases). The CDR3 has 13 amino acids. The germline gives CDR1 SGHTA, CDR2 FQGNSA. V gave up 5 bases and J gave up 0 bases, with 7 bases separating them. This chain's CDR3 is CASSPDTNYGYTF. The CDR3 nucleotides are TGTGCCAGCAGCCCGGACACTAACTATGGCTACACCTTC.

The V and J genes are TRBV20-1 and TRBJ1-2, with a tentative D call TRBD1 (6 bases). Deletions cut 4 bases from V and 7 bases from J, with 10 bases between. CDR1 is DFQATT, CDR2 SNEGSKA, per germline (reference sequence). The CDR3 covers 11 residues. CDR3 DNA: TGCAGTGCTAAGGGGGTGGGTGGCTACACCTTC. This sequence encodes CSAKGVGGYTF.

The chain employs TRBV7-2 and TRBJ2-3, with unresolved D. V dropped 6 bases and J dropped 6 bases, with 16 bases sitting between them. From germline, CDR1 is SGHTA and CDR2 FQGNSA. This CDR3 contains 14 residues. The CDR3 DNA sequence: TGTGCCAGCAGACGAGGCCTGGCACCCGATACGCAGTATTTT. Residues: CASRRGLAPDTQYF.

V gene TRBV24-1 combines with J gene TRBJ1-2; no clear D gene. V was cut by 4 bases and J by 3 bases, with 2 bases left in between. CDR1 and CDR2 (germline): KGHDR, SFDVKD. The CDR3 totals 11 residues. The CDR3 bases are TGTGCCACCAGTGACGACTATGGCTACACCTTC. Protein: CATSDDYGYTF.

The CDR3 sequence is CASSQDFGESGELFF. The CDR3 DNA sequence: TGTGCCAGCAGCCAAGATTTCGGAGAATCGGGGGAGCTGTTTTTT. The chain has TRBV3-1 (or the pseudogene TRBV3-2) and TRBJ2-2; no definite D call. The CDR3 is 15 residues long. Germline CDR1 LGHDT, CDR2 YNNKEL (reference sequence). V was pared by 0 bases and J by 8 bases, with 13 bases between.

The chain is built from TRBV6-1 and TRBJ1-4; no definite D call. CDR1 MNHNS and CDR2 SASEGT come from the germline V gene. Trimming left V 3 bases short and J 5 bases short, with 10 bases between. CDR3 length: 14 amino acids. The CDR3 region is CASSEWGTNEKLFF. The CDR3 region has the DNA TGTGCCAGCAGTGAGTGGGGAACAAATGAAAAACTGTTTTTT.

This clone is a singleton in its sample. The chain combines TRBV7-9 with TRBJ1-4; no clear D gene. V lost 2 bases and J lost 3, with 13 bases in between. This CDR3 region has 16 residues. Germline V gene sequence: CDR1 SEHNR, CDR2 FQNEAQ (reference sequence). The CDR3 reads CASSLSPTASNEKLFF. The CDR3, as DNA: TGTGCCAGCAGCTTATCTCCCACAGCTTCTAATGAAAAACTGTTTTTT.

The chain recombines TRBV11-3 with TRBJ2-7; 12 bases align to TRBD1. The CDR3 runs 15 residues. V dropped 4 bases and J dropped 3; count of bases not matched to a gene: 4. The V gene's germline CDR1 is SGHNT and CDR2 YENEEA. CDR3 in amino acids: CASSSGTGGFYEQYF. The CDR3 DNA is TGTGCCAGCAGCTCTGGGACAGGGGGCTTCTACGAGCAGTACTTC.

The chain has TRBV5-5 and TRBJ2-2; the match to TRBD1 covers 10 bases. There are 19 residues in the CDR3. Germline values: CDR1 SGHKS, CDR2 YYEKEE (reference sequence). V gave up 4 bases and J gave up 4 bases; unmatched junction bases: 16. The CDR3 sequence: CASSPTPGQGPRGTGELFF. CDR3 DNA sequence: TGTGCCAGCAGCCCTACTCCGGGACAGGGGCCTCGGGGCACCGGGGAGCTGTTTTTT.

This clone occurred a few times. The chain combines TRBV21-1 with TRBJ2-7; the table's TRBD2 call for D was not verified on the DNA. TRBV21-1 has pseudogene status. This CDR3 is 18 amino acids long. DNA of the CDR3: TGTGCCAGCAGCCCCCCCCTCCGTGGGACTAGCGGAACCTACGAGCAGTACTTC. This encodes CASSPPLRGTSGTYEQYF.

This clone showed up just a few times. V is TRBV4-1 and J is TRBJ2-2; tentative D call: TRBD2 (6 bases). V lost 5 bases to trimming and J lost 5 bases, with 6 bases between them. Germline CDR1 is MGHRA and CDR2 is YSYEKL. CDR3 length: 12 amino acids. CDR3 sequence: CASSGGTGELFF. DNA for the CDR3: TGCGCCAGCAGCGGAGGGACCGGGGAGCTGTTTTTT.

V and J are TRBV7-2 and TRBJ1-1, with D perhaps matching TRBD1 (5 bases). V was trimmed by 1 base and J by 0 bases, leaving 6 bases between them. This CDR3 contains 14 residues. CDR1 and CDR2 from the germline V gene are SGHTA and FQGNSA. In DNA form, the CDR3 reads TGTGCCAGCAGCTTAGACAGGATGAACACTGAAGCTTTCTTT. Amino acids: CASSLDRMNTEAFF.

V gene TRBV18 combines with J gene TRBJ1-2; no clear D. CDR1 and CDR2 (germline): KGHSH, LQKENI. Trimming shortened V by 4 bases and J by 5 bases, and 20 bases separated the two germline ends. The CDR3 extends over 16 amino acids. CDR3 amino acids: CASSQISEISPYGYTF. CDR3 nucleotide sequence: TGTGCCAGCTCACAAATAAGTGAGATTTCCCCATATGGCTACACCTTC.

The gene calls are TRBV2 and TRBJ2-3, with D unclear. Trimming cost V 7 bases and J 4 bases, with 9 bases left between them. Germline V lookup: CDR1 SNHLY, CDR2 FYNNEI. The CDR3 runs 12 residues. CDR3 loop: CASTRGADTQYF. CDR3 DNA: TGTGCCAGCACCCGAGGCGCAGATACGCAGTATTTT.

This chain joins TRBV5-6 and TRBJ2-3; 12 bases line up with TRBD1. The length of the CDR3 is 16 residues. The junction had 8 bases not matched to a gene; V was cut back by 4 bases and J by 5 bases. Germline CDR1 and CDR2: SGHDT and YYEEEE. The CDR3 loop is CASSALGQGAVDTQYF. The CDR3 DNA is TGTGCCAGCAGCGCACTGGGACAGGGGGCGGTAGATACGCAGTATTTT.

The chain is built from TRBV27 and TRBJ2-3; the match to TRBD1 covers 8 bases. After removal of 4 bases from V and 0 bases from J, the junction contained 6 bases not matched to a gene. Germline-derived CDR1 and CDR2 are MNHEY and SMNVEV (reference sequence). The CDR3 spans 16 residues. CDR3: CASSWDRTTSTDTQYF. CDR3 bases: TGTGCCAGCAGTTGGGACAGGACAACTAGCACAGATACGCAGTATTTT.

This sequence joins TRBV28 and TRBJ2-3, with a possible D match to TRBD1 (6 bases). V lost 5 bases, J lost 3 bases, and 15 bases lay in between. The germline V gene has CDR1 MDHEN and CDR2 SYDVKM. The CDR3 runs to 15 residues. The CDR3 here is CASSTGPGKTDTQYF. CDR3 bases: TGTGCCAGCAGTACAGGGCCGGGGAAAACAGATACGCAGTATTTT.

The chain uses TRBV18 and TRBJ1-3; TRBD1 is a possible D gene (5 bases). Trimming left V 4 bases short and J 3 bases short, with 19 bases between. Per the germline V gene, CDR1 is KGHSH and CDR2 is LQKENI. The length of the CDR3 is 17 residues. CDR3 amino acids: CASSRTGTPAGGNTIYF. The CDR3, as DNA: TGTGCCAGCTCACGTACCGGGACCCCGGCTGGTGGAAACACCATATATTTT.

This chain links TRBV5-5 with TRBJ1-2; D unresolved. The CDR3 runs 12 residues. The germline gives CDR1 SGHKS, CDR2 YYEKEE (reference sequence). Trimming shortened V by 0 bases and J by 5 bases, and 5 bases separated the two germline ends. CDR3 amino acids: CASSLGGYGYTF. The CDR3 nucleotides are TGTGCCAGCAGCTTGGGGGGATATGGCTACACCTTC.

This clone was picked up one time. The chain combines TRBV19 with TRBJ1-4; D remains ambiguous. Looked up from germline, CDR1 is LNHDA and CDR2 is SQIVND (reference sequence). This CDR3 is 14 amino acids long. V was pared by 5 bases and J by 3 bases, with 10 bases between. In DNA, the CDR3 is TGTGCCAGTAGTCCACCGCCGCCTAATGAAAAACTGTTTTTT. Its translation is CASSPPPPNEKLFF.